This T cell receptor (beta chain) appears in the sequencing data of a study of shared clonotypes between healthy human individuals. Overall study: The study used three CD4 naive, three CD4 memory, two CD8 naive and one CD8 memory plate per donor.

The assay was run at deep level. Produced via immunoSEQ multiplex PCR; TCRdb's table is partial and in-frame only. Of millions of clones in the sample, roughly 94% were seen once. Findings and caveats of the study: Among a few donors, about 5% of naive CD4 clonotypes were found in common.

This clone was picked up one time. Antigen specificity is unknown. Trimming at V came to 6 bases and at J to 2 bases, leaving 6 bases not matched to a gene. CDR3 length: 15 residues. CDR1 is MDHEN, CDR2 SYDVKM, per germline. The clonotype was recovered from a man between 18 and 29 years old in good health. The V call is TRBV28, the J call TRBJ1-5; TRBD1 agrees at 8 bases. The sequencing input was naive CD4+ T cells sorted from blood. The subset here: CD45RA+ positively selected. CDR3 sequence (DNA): TGTGCCAGCAGGGGGCCAGGGGGCGGCAATCAGCCCCAGCATTTT. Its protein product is CASRGPGGGNQPQHF.